These 15 T cell receptor beta chains came from one sample sequenced in a study of cytomegalovirus exposure and HLA in healthy donors. Libraries were prepared by immunoSEQ multiplex PCR; TCRdb keeps only in-frame clonotypes and omits some of them. The sample contains about 120,000 clones, about 87% of which appear only once. Sequencing was performed on PBMCs. These receptor sequences come from a young man in good health and CMV-seronegative.

This chain joins TRBV19 and TRBJ2-3; 8 bases match TRBD1. The CDR3 has 15 residues. Looked up from germline, CDR1 is LNHDA and CDR2 is SQIVND (reference sequence). Trimming removed 3 bases from V and 4 bases from J; junction bases left unmatched: 6. The CDR3: CASSMLDRAADTQYF. DNA for the CDR3: TGTGCCAGTAGTATGTTGGACAGGGCTGCAGATACGCAGTATTTT.

The chain carries TRBV18 and TRBJ1-2; 8 positions match TRBD1. Germline values: CDR1 KGHSH, CDR2 LQKENI. The J segment lost 4 bases and the V segment lost 5 bases, leaving 6 bases of the junction unmatched. CDR3 length: 14 residues. CDR3 sequence reads: CASSSDRDGYGYTF. The CDR3 nucleotides are TGTGCCAGCTCATCGGACAGGGACGGCTATGGCTACACCTTC.

The CDR3 region has the DNA TGTGCCAGCCGCACGCCCCGGGAGTACACCTTC. Protein: CASRTPREYTF. The chain combines TRBV28 with TRBJ1-2; no reliable D call. Trimming left V 8 bases short and J 11 bases short, with 15 bases between. The CDR3 loop spans 11 amino acids. Germline values: CDR1 MDHEN, CDR2 SYDVKM.

This chain joins TRBV18 and TRBJ2-3, with D uncertain. The CDR3 sequence is 14 residues long. The V end was cut by 3 bases, the J end by 0 bases, with 7 bases between. The germline CDR1 and CDR2 sequences are KGHSH and LQKENI. DNA of the CDR3: TGTGCCAGCTCACCCTCCCTTAGCACAGATACGCAGTATTTT. It is translated as CASSPSLSTDTQYF. Filled out from reference TRBV18 and TRBJ2-3, the complete variable domain reads NAGVMQNPRHLVRRRGQEARLRCSPMKGHSHVYWYRQLPEEGLKFMVYLQKENIIDESGMPKERFSAEFPKEGPSILRIQQVVRGDSAAYFCASSPSLSTDTQYFGPGTRLTVL.

V usage is TRBV6-1 and J usage is TRBJ1-2, with D possibly TRBD1 on 6 matching bases. Trimming removed 2 bases at V and 5 bases at J, with 15 bases between. The CDR3 extends over 15 amino acids. Germline V CDR1 and CDR2: MNHNS, SASEGT. CDR3: CASSESPGEHYGYTF. Here the CDR3 DNA reads TGTGCCAGCAGTGAATCGCCAGGGGAGCATTATGGCTACACCTTC.

The rearrangement joins TRBV4-1 to TRBJ2-1; 11 bases align to TRBD2. This CDR3 region has 15 residues. With V trimmed by 3 bases and J by 8 bases, 6 bases remained unmatched. From germline, CDR1 is MGHRA and CDR2 YSYEKL. Written as DNA, the CDR3 is TGCGCCAGCAGCCATCGACTAGCGGGAAGGGATGAGCAGTTCTTC. The encoded protein is CASSHRLAGRDEQFF.

V gene TRBV7-2 combines with J gene TRBJ2-7; 11 nucleotides line up with TRBD2. After removal of 0 bases from V and 3 bases from J, the junction contained 7 bases not matched to a gene. Germline V gene lookup returns CDR1 SGHTA and CDR2 FQGNSA. This CDR3 contains 17 residues. The CDR3 sequence: CASSLAQVAGGLYEQYF. CDR3 DNA sequence: TGTGCCAGCAGCTTAGCCCAGGTAGCGGGGGGGCTCTACGAGCAGTACTTC.

V gene TRBV6-1 combines with J gene TRBJ2-7, with a possible D match to TRBD2 (5 bases). Trimming pared 1 base from V and 12 bases from J, leaving 19 bases between. The CDR3 runs 14 residues. CDR1 and CDR2 (germline): MNHNS, SASEGT. The CDR3 loop is CASSEGGFTALLYF. In DNA, the CDR3 is TGTGCCAGCAGTGAAGGCGGGTTTACGGCTTTGCTGTACTTC.

This chain connects TRBV28 to TRBJ2-3, with D possibly TRBD2 on 6 matching bases. The CDR3 totals 15 residues. Trimming removed 1 base at V and 0 bases at J, with 8 bases between. Germline V gives CDR1 MDHEN, CDR2 SYDVKM. The CDR3 spells CASSLLAASTDTQYF. The CDR3 coding sequence is TGTGCCAGCAGTTTATTAGCGGCTAGCACAGATACGCAGTATTTT.

This chain links TRBV7-9 with TRBJ1-2; 9 bases align to TRBD1. V was clipped by 6 bases and J by 8 bases; unmatched bases: 13. In germline, CDR1 is SEHNR, CDR2 FQNEAQ (reference sequence). This CDR3 has 15 residues. The DNA for the CDR3 is TGTGCCAGCAGTTATACAGGGGGCATTCCCCGCGGCTACACCTTC. Translation: CASSYTGGIPRGYTF.

The chain couples TRBV9 to TRBJ2-7; no clear D gene. With 0 bases removed from V and 0 bases from J, the gap between germline ends came to 7 bases. The V gene's germline CDR1 is SGDLS and CDR2 YYNGEE. CDR3 length: 14 amino acids. The CDR3 DNA follows: TGTGCCAGCAGCGTAGGCAGGATCTCCTACGAGCAGTACTTC. Amino acid sequence: CASSVGRISYEQYF. The variable domain in full, with the rest retrieved from reference TRBV9 and TRBJ2-7, is DSGVTQTPKHLITATGQRVTLRCSPRSGDLSVYWYQQSLDQGLQFLIQYYNGEERAKGNILERFSAQQFPDLHSELNLSSLELGDSALYFCASSVGRISYEQYFGPGTRLTVT.

The J gene is TRBJ1-5, the V gene TRBV27; TRBD1 agrees at 9 bases. The CDR3 length is 15 residues. Losses at the gene ends were 4 bases for V and 7 bases for J; bases not matched to a gene: 8. Germline-derived CDR1 and CDR2 are MNHEY and SMNVEV (reference sequence). The CDR3 DNA follows: TGTGCCAGCAGTTCCGGGACAGGGAGCAGGCAGCCCCAGCATTTT. It codes for CASSSGTGSRQPQHF.

The rearrangement joins TRBV5-6 to TRBJ2-3; D unresolved. V was clipped by 7 bases and J by 5 bases, with 11 bases between them. The CDR3 is 12 amino acids. Germline V gives CDR1 SGHDT, CDR2 YYEEEE. CDR3 amino acids: CASSASGDTQYF. The DNA of the CDR3 is TGTGCCAGCTCCGCATCGGGAGATACGCAGTATTTT.

This clone was seen a single time. The rearrangement uses TRBV18 and TRBJ1-5; D is uncertain. The germline V gene has CDR1 KGHSH and CDR2 LQKENI. V gave up 3 bases and J gave up 2 bases, with 14 bases separating them. The CDR3 has 16 residues. The CDR3 nucleotides are TGTGCCAGCTCACCCCAAACATCAACCGGCAATCAGCCCCAGCATTTT. It encodes CASSPQTSTGNQPQHF.

The chain joins TRBV28 to TRBJ1-1; D gene uncertain. The CDR3 has 12 amino acids. Germline V gene lookup returns CDR1 MDHEN and CDR2 SYDVKM. Trimming left V 5 bases short and J 5 bases short, with 9 bases between. CDR3 DNA sequence: TGTGCCAGCAGTCGTGACAAGACTGAAGCTTTCTTT. Protein: CASSRDKTEAFF.